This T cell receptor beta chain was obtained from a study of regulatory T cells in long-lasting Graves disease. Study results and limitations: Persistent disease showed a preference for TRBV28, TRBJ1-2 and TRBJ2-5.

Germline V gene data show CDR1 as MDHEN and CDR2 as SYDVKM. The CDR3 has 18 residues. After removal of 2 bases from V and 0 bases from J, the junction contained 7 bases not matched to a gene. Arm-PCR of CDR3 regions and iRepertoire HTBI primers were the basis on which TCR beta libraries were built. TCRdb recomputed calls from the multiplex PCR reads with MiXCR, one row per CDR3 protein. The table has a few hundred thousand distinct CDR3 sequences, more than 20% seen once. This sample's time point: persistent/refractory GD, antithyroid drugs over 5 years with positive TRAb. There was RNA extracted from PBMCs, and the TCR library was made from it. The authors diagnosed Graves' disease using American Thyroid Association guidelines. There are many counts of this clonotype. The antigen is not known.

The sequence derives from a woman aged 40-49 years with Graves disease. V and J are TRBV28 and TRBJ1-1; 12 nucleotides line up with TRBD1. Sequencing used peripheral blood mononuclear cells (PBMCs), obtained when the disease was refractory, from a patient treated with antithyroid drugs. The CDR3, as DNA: TGTGCCAGCAGTTTACCCGGGACAGGGGGCCGCATGAACACTGAAGCTTTCTTT. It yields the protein CASSLPGTGGRMNTEAFF.